This T cell receptor beta chain emerged from a study of blood T cell repertoires in COVID-19. The data were produced by immunoSEQ multiplex PCR, yet TCRdb's version contains in-frame clones alone and is incomplete. The sample lists 300,000 or so clones; roughly 87% were seen once. Germline V gene lookup returns CDR1 LNHNV and CDR2 YYDKDF (reference sequence). The CDR3 has 15 amino acids. V was pared by 0 bases and J by 9 bases, with 12 bases between. This receptor was obtained from a woman between 25 and 40 years old who had recovered from COVID-19. Sequenced sample: PBMCs or T cells enriched from blood (not recorded which). The chain joins TRBV15 to TRBJ1-6; perhaps TRBD1 as D (6 bases). In DNA, the CDR3 is TGTGCCACCAGCAGAGACCCAGGGGCCACTTCACCCCTCCACTTT. Amino acid sequence: CATSRDPGATSPLHF.